The TCR beta chain under discussion was sequenced for a study of tumor-infiltrating lymphocytes in oesophageal squamous cell carcinoma. TCRdb ran MiXCR on the PCR reads and lists one entry per CDR3 protein. The sample shows approximately 11,000 distinct CDR3 sequences, approximately 52% of them seen only once. The V gene end was trimmed by 5 bases and the J gene end by 7 bases; junction bases not matched to a gene: 6. The CDR3 loop spans 14 amino acids. Germline V gene sequence: CDR1 KGHDR, CDR2 SFDVKD. The clonotype was recovered from a female donor with esophageal squamous cell carcinoma. The source material was esophageal tumor tissue. The rearrangement uses TRBV24-1 and TRBJ2-1, with TRBD2 matching over 8 bases. The CDR3 DNA sequence: TGTGCCACCAGTGGGGCGACTAGCGAAAATGAGCAGTTCTTC. Its translation: CATSGATSENEQFF.